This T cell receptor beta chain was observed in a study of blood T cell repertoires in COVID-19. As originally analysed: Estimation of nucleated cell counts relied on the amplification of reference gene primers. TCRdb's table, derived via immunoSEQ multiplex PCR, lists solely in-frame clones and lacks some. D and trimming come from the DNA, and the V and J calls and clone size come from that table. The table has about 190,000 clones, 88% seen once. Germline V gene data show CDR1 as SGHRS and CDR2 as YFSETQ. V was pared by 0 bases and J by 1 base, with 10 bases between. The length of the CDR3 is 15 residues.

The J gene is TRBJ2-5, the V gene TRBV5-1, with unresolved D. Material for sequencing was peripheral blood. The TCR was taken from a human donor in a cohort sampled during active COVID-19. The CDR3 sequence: CASSLDAGPQETQYF. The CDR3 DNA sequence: TGCGCCAGCAGCTTGGACGCAGGCCCCCAAGAGACCCAGTACTTC.